This T cell receptor (beta chain) was documented in a study of T cell responses to AZD1222 COVID-19 vaccine. Overall study findings and caveats: CD4 TCRs covered the whole spike, strongest at regions 160-218 and 743-854. Per reports, nearly half of all spike-specific TCRs target regions that are unmutated in variants.

On this clone: Antigen: not known.

Profiled with immunoSEQ multiplex PCR; TCRdb holds only in-frame clones, not every one. This listing includes 150,000 or so clones. V shed 5 bases and J shed 6 bases, with 16 bases lying between them. The CDR3 spans 14 residues. Germline CDR1 and CDR2: MDHEN and SYDVKM. The rearrangement joins TRBV28 to TRBJ1-1; a weak D match, TRBD1 (6 bases). Specimen: peripheral blood. The receptor was isolated from an adult in good health. CDR3 sequence (DNA): TGTGCCAGCAGTCCCCCACAGGGTTATTCTGAAGCTTTCTTT. This encodes CASSPPQGYSEAFF.